The present T cell receptor (beta chain) was sequenced within a study of blood T cell repertoires in COVID-19. Study-level background: Samples representing acute and convalescent COVID-19 were sourced from the United States, Italy and Spain. T cells, B-cell-depleted T cells, or PBMCs supplied cDNA or gDNA.

The V end lost 2 bases, the J end lost 9 bases, and 20 bases lay between the germline ends. This CDR3 comprises 17 residues. Looked up from germline, CDR1 is LGHNA and CDR2 is YSLEER. In the original analysis: Amplification of reference gene primers was used by the study to estimate nucleated cell counts. This table comes from immunoSEQ multiplex PCR, and its TCRdb copy is limited to in-frame clones, with some not included. From that table come the V and J calls and clone size; the DNA was used to work out D and trimming. The sample has roughly 140,000 clones, around 80% seen once; the top ten hold 5%.

The TCR sequence derives from a woman between 45 and 65 years old with acute or convalescent COVID-19. The sequencing sample was made of peripheral blood. The genes are TRBV4-3 and TRBJ1-6; D remains ambiguous. In DNA, the CDR3 is TGCGCCAGCAGCCAACAAATCGCGGCGGGTTCGGGTTCACCCCTCCACTTT. Translated, it gives CASSQQIAAGSGSPLHF.